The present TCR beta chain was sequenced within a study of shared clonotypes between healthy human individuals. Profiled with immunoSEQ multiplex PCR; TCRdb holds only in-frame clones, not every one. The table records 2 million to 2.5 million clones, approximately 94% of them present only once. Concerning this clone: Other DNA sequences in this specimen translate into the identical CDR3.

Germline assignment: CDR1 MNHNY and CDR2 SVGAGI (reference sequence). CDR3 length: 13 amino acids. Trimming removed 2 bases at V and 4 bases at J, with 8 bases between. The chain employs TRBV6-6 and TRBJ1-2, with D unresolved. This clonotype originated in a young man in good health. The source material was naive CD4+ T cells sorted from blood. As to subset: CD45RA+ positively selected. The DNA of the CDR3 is TGTGCCAGCAGTTACGTTGTCGGCTATGGCTACACCTTC. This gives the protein CASSYVVGYGYTF.